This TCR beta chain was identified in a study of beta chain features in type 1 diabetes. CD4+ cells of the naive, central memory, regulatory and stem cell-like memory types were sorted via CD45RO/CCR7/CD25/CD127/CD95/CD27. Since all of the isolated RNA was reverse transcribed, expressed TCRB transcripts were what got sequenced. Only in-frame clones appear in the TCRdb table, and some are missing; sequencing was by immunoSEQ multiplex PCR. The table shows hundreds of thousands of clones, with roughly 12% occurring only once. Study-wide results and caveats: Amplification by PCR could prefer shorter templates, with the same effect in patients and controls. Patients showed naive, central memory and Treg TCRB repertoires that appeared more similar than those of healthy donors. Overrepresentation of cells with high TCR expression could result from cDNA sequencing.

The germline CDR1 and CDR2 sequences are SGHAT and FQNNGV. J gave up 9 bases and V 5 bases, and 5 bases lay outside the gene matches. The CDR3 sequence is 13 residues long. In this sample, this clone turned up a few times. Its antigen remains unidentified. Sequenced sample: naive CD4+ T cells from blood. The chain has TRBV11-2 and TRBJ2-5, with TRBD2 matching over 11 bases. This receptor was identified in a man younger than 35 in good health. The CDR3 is CASSARTSGPQYF. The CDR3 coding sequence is TGTGCCAGCAGCGCAAGGACTAGCGGGCCCCAGTACTTC.